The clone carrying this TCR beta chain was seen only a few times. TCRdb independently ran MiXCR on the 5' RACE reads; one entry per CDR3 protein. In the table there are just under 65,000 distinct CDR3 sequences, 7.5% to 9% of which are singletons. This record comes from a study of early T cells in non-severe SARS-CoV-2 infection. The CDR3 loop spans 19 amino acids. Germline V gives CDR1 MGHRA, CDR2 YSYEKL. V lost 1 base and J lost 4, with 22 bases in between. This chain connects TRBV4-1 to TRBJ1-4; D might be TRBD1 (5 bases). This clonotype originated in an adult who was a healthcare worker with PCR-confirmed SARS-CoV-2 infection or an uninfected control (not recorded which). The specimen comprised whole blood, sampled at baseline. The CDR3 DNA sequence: TGCGCCAGCAGCCAAGCCGCCCGGGGGTACGGCCAGGGTAATGAAAAACTGTTTTTT. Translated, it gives CASSQAARGYGQGNEKLFF.